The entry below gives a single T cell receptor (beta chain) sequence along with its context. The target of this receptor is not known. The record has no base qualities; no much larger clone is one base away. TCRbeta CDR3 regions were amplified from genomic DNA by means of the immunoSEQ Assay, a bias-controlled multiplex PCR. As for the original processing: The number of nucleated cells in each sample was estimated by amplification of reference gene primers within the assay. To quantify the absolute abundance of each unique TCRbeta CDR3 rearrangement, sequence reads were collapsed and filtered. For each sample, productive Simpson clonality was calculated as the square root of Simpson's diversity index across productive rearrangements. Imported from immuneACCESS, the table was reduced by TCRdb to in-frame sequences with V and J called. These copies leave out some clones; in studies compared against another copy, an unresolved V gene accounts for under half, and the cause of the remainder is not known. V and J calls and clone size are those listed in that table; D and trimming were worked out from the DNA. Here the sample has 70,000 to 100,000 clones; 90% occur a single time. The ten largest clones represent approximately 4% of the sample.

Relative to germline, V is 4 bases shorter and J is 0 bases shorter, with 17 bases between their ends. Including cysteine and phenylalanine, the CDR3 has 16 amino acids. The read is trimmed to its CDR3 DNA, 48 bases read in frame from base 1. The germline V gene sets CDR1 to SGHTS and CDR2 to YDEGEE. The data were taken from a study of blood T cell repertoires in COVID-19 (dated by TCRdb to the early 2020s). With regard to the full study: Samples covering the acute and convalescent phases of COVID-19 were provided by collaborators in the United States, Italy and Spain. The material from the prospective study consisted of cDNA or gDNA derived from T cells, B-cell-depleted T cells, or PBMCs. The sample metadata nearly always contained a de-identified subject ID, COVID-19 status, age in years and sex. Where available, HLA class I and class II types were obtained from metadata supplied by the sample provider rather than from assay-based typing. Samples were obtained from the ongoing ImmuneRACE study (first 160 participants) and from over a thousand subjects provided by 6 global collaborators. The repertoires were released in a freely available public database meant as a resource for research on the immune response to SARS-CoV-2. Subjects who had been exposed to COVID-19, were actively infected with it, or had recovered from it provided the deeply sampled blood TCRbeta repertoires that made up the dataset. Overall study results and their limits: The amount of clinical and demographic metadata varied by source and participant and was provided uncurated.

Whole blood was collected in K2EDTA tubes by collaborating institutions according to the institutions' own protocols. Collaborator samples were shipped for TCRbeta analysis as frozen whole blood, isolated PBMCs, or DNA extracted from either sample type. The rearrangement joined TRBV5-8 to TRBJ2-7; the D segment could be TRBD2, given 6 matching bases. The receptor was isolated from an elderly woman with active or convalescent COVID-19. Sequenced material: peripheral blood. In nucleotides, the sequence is TGTGCCAGCAGCCTCGAGACCGGGAGAAGCTCCTACGAGCAGTACTTC. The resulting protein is CASSLETGRSSYEQYF.